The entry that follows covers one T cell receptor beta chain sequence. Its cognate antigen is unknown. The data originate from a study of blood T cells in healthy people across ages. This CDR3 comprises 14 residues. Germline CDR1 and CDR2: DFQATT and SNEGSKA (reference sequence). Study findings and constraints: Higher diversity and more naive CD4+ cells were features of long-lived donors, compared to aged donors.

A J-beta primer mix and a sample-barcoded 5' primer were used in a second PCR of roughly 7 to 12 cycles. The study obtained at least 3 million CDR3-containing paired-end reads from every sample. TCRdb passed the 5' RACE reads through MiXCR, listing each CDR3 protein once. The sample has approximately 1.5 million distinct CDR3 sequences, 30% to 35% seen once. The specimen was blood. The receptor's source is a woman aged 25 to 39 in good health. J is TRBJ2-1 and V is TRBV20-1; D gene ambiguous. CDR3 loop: CNAHDTSSYNEQFF. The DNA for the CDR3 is TGCAATGCCCATGACACGAGCTCCTACAATGAGCAGTTCTTC.